This T cell receptor beta chain was sequenced in a study of T cells in Graves' hyperthyroidism and ophthalmopathy. Broader study findings: Separation of ophthalmopathy from stable hyperthyroidism was achieved by a 13 V-J model. The majority of expanded thyroid clonotypes above 0.001 also appeared in blood.

This clonotype has ten or more counts. What it binds is unknown. The CDR3 totals 15 residues. The germline CDR1 and CDR2 sequences are DFQATT and SNEGSKA (reference sequence). The V and J ends lost 6 bases and 5 bases respectively, with 22 bases between them. Authors of the study amplified TCR beta CDR3 regions from RNA transcripts. The study used the HTBI primer set for a first-round RT-PCR of the TCR CDR3. TCRdb reanalysed the multiplex PCR reads using MiXCR and keeps one entry per CDR3 protein. Here the sample spans about 720,000 distinct CDR3 sequences, about 17% being singletons. This receptor was obtained from a young man with Graves' hyperthyroidism. This sequence joins TRBV20-1 and TRBJ2-5, with D possibly called TRBD1 or TRBD2 (7 bases each). The sequenced sample was blood. The CDR3 sequence: CSATGESGTQETQYF. The CDR3 DNA follows: TGCAGTGCCACAGGGGAGAGCGGGACACAGGAGACCCAGTACTTC.